These 18 T cell receptor beta chains came from one sample sequenced in a study of T-cell memory formation after mild COVID-19 (dated by TCRdb to the early 2020s). The method was 5' RACE. Instrument used: Illumina NovaSeq 6000. The public reads were reanalyzed by TCRdb: fastp trimming at Q25, MiXCR alignment, in-frame beta chains only. Under each unique CDR3 protein, matching rows form one entry showing the most common genes and DNA. This sample comprises 300,000 to 400,000 distinct CDR3 sequences, 25% to 30% of them detected only once. The leading ten clones occupy roughly 13% of the sample. Input material: PBMCs or a T cell subset sorted from them (not recorded which). The receptors were sampled from an adult woman who had mild COVID-19 (a few samples of this study predate the infection). The sample titles of this study are shuffled in the database, so cell type and time point are left out; the donor was told from shared clones.

The rearrangement uses TRBV7-8 and TRBJ2-7, with TRBD1 matching 7 bases. Trimming at V came to 5 bases and at J to 6 bases, leaving 10 bases not matched to a gene. The CDR3 is 14 residues long. Germline values: CDR1 SGHVS, CDR2 FQNEAQ. For the CDR3, the DNA is TGTGCCAGCAGCCCCCGGACAGGTTTTGGCGAGCAGTACTTC. Translation gives CASSPRTGFGEQYF.

This chain links TRBV6-2 or TRBV6-3 with TRBJ2-6; a weak D match, TRBD2 (6 bases). Trimming stripped 8 bases from V and 2 bases from J, with 13 bases between. Germline lookup yields CDR1 MNHEY and CDR2 SVGEGT. CDR3 length equals 15 residues. Written as DNA, the CDR3 is TGTGCCAGCCCCGGAGGGGTAACTGGGGCCAACGTCCTGACTTTC. It yields the protein CASPGGVTGANVLTF.

This clonotype has at least ten counts. The genes are TRBV3-1 and TRBJ2-1; tentatively, D is TRBD2 (5 bases). The V gene's germline CDR1 is LGHDT and CDR2 YNNKEL (reference sequence). V lost 1 base, J lost 12 bases, and 22 bases lay in between. The CDR3 has 16 amino acids. The CDR3 region has the DNA TGTGCCAGCAGCCAAGGGGAGCGGAGGCCCCCATTCGGGCAGTTCTTC. This sequence encodes CASSQGERRPPFGQFF.

The chain links TRBV24-1 to TRBJ2-3; D is uncertain. V gave up 6 bases and J gave up 0 bases, with 6 bases separating them. The CDR3 runs 13 residues. Germline CDR1 KGHDR, CDR2 SFDVKD. CDR3 loop: CATSRHSTDTQYF. The CDR3, as DNA: TGTGCCACCAGTAGGCATAGCACAGATACGCAGTATTTT.

The rearrangement links TRBV20-1 to TRBJ2-7; D remains unclear. Trimming removed 0 bases from V and 3 bases from J, with 15 bases in between. Germline-derived CDR1 and CDR2 are DFQATT and SNEGSKA (reference sequence). There are 15 residues in the CDR3. The CDR3 coding sequence is TGCAGTGCTAGAGATAGTGGCGGTTGGGGCTACGAGCAGTACTTC. Protein product: CSARDSGGWGYEQYF.

The rearrangement joins TRBV5-5 to TRBJ2-1; possible D gene TRBD2, 6 bases. Trimming pared 4 bases from V and 6 bases from J, leaving 11 bases between. Germline CDR1 SGHKS, CDR2 YYEKEE (reference sequence). This CDR3 spans 13 amino acids. The CDR3: CASSQGLSNEQFF. The CDR3 nucleotides read TGTGCCAGCAGCCAGGGACTTTCCAATGAGCAGTTCTTC.

This clonotype was found a few times. The chain carries TRBV6-6 and TRBJ1-2; D is possibly TRBD1 (6 bases). The V end lost 7 bases, the J end lost 3 bases, and 12 bases lay between the germline ends. This CDR3 spans 13 amino acids. The V gene's germline CDR1 is MNHNY and CDR2 SVGAGI (reference sequence). For the CDR3, the DNA is TGTGCCAGCACTCCGACAGGAGACTATGGCTACACCTTC. It codes for CASTPTGDYGYTF.

This clonotype was counted between two and nine times. This chain connects TRBV25-1 to TRBJ1-5; D is undetermined. The CDR3 runs to 16 residues. The germline V gene has CDR1 MGHDK and CDR2 SYGVNS. V gave up 0 bases and J gave up 2 bases, with 11 bases separating them. The CDR3 reads CASSEYGGNGNQPQHF. The CDR3 coding sequence is TGTGCCAGCAGTGAATACGGCGGGAACGGCAATCAGCCCCAGCATTTT.

This clonotype was detected only a few times. The CDR3 region is CASSLGTPDTQYF. DNA of the CDR3: TGTGCCAGCAGCTTAGGGACTCCAGATACGCAGTATTTT. The rearrangement links TRBV7-9 to TRBJ2-3, with D possibly TRBD2 on 5 matching bases. CDR1 is SEHNR, CDR2 FQNEAQ, per germline (reference sequence). V lost 1 base, J lost 4 bases, and 6 bases lay in between. The CDR3 has 13 amino acids.

This clonotype occurred a few times. The chain has TRBV11-2 and TRBJ2-3, with 8 bases fitting TRBD2. This CDR3 region has 16 residues. CDR1 is SGHAT, CDR2 FQNNGV, per germline. Losses at the gene ends were 2 bases for V and 3 bases for J; bases not matched to a gene: 7. The CDR3 sequence is CASSLPPGGRTDTQYF. The CDR3 DNA is TGTGCCAGCAGCTTACCCCCGGGAGGGCGAACAGATACGCAGTATTTT.

This clonotype was counted only a few times. The V gene is TRBV20-1, the J gene TRBJ2-3; 10 nucleotides align to TRBD1. The CDR3 is made up of 14 amino acids. The germline V gene has CDR1 DFQATT and CDR2 SNEGSKA (reference sequence). CDR3 sequence: CSSPGQGNTDTQYF. The CDR3 coding sequence is TGCAGCTCCCCGGGACAGGGGAACACAGATACGCAGTATTTT.

V and J are TRBV27 and TRBJ2-3; no clear D gene. Germline V gene data show CDR1 as MNHEY and CDR2 as SMNVEV (reference sequence). This CDR3 has 11 amino acids. V was shortened by 7 bases and J by 8 bases, with 10 bases between the two germline ends. CDR3 bases: TGTGCCAGCACCCAGCTGGGTACGCAGTATTTT. This encodes CASTQLGTQYF.

The sample holds many counts of this clonotype. The chain joins TRBV20-1 to TRBJ1-6; D possibly corresponds to TRBD1 (5 bases). This CDR3 has 15 residues. Germline V gives CDR1 DFQATT, CDR2 SNEGSKA (reference sequence). V shed 0 bases and J shed 6 bases, with 12 bases lying between them. Here the CDR3 reads CSARDWRQGNSPLHF. The CDR3 coding sequence is TGCAGTGCTAGAGATTGGCGGCAGGGTAATTCACCCCTCCACTTT.

The chain combines TRBV6-6 with TRBJ2-7; 10 bases are shared with TRBD1. The germline gives CDR1 MNHNY, CDR2 SVGAGI (reference sequence). CDR3 length equals 14 residues. With 2 bases clipped from V and 6 bases from J, the junction kept 4 bases outside the gene matches. CDR3 protein: CASSYGTGVGEQYF. CDR3 coding DNA: TGTGCCAGCAGTTACGGGACAGGGGTGGGCGAGCAGTACTTC.

This clonotype came up a few times. The chain carries TRBV7-6 and TRBJ2-7, with TRBD2 identical over 8 bases. V was pared by 5 bases and J by 0 bases, with 6 bases of the junction left unmatched. Germline CDR1 is SGHVS and CDR2 is FNYEAQ. The CDR3 contains 15 residues. The CDR3: CASSILAESSYEQYF. CDR3 DNA: TGTGCCAGCAGCATACTAGCGGAGAGCTCCTACGAGCAGTACTTC.

J is TRBJ2-7 and V is TRBV6-6, with TRBD1 matching 10 bases. The CDR3 extends over 17 amino acids. Germline V gene sequence: CDR1 MNHNY, CDR2 SVGAGI (reference sequence). V dropped 0 bases and J dropped 1; count of bases not matched to a gene: 6. CDR3 bases: TGTGCCAGCAGTTACTCTGCCGGACAGGGGGTTTCCTACGAGCAGTACTTC. Translating gives CASSYSAGQGVSYEQYF.

The rearrangement uses TRBV12-3 or TRBV12-4 and TRBJ2-7; TRBD1 aligns across 7 bases. The CDR3 covers 13 residues. CDR3 sequence reads: CPNRGRDSYEQYF. CDR3 DNA: TGTCCTAATAGGGGGCGAGACTCCTACGAGCAGTACTTC.

This clonotype has only a few counts. The chain joins TRBV7-9 to TRBJ2-5, with D possibly being TRBD1 (6 bases). The CDR3 is made up of 13 amino acids. Germline CDR1 SEHNR, CDR2 FQNEAQ (reference sequence). V was clipped by 8 bases and J by 0 bases, with 10 bases between them. CDR3 DNA: TGTGCCAGCCGAGGGGGTGACCAAGAGACCCAGTACTTC. Translation: CASRGGDQETQYF.